This entry lists 27 T cell receptor beta chains sequenced from one sample in a study of blood T cell repertoires in COVID-19. The repertoire was sequenced with immunoSEQ multiplex PCR; TCRdb's copy has only in-frame clones and lacks some. The sample lists 90,000 or so clones; roughly 83% were seen once. Sequencing used peripheral blood. Receptors were obtained from a human donor in a cohort sampled during active COVID-19.

The gene calls are TRBV3-1 (or the pseudogene TRBV3-2) and TRBJ2-3; D uncertain. Germline CDR1 and CDR2: LGHDT and YNNKEL (reference sequence). Between the trimmed V and J ends, which lost 4 bases and 4 bases, there was a span of 12 bases. This CDR3 has 14 amino acids. CDR3 in amino acids: CASSPFITADTQYF. The CDR3 DNA reads TGTGCCAGCAGCCCTTTTATCACTGCAGATACGCAGTATTTT.

V and J are TRBV4-1 and TRBJ2-1, with unresolved D. This CDR3 has 16 amino acids. The V and J ends lost 1 base and 4 bases respectively, with 14 bases between them. Germline V gene lookup returns CDR1 MGHRA and CDR2 YSYEKL. DNA for the CDR3: TGCGCCAGCAGCCAAGTGGATCTTTTAGCTTACAATGAGCAGTTCTTC. Its protein is CASSQVDLLAYNEQFF.

This chain uses TRBV5-5 with TRBJ1-4; unclear D gene. Trimming took 1 base from V and 0 from J, leaving 10 bases between them. CDR3 size: 16 residues. The V gene's germline CDR1 is SGHKS and CDR2 YYEKEE (reference sequence). In DNA form, the CDR3 reads TGTGCCAGCAGCTTGCCCACAAGTGCAACTAATGAAAAACTGTTTTTT. This sequence encodes CASSLPTSATNEKLFF.

The chain combines TRBV5-1 with TRBJ2-5; 8 bases fit TRBD1. CDR3 length equals 14 residues. CDR1 and CDR2 (germline): SGHRS, YFSETQ. V was pared by 2 bases and J by 5 bases, with 5 bases of the junction left unmatched. CDR3: CASSFGQGGETQYF. The CDR3 nucleotides are TGCGCCAGCAGCTTTGGACAGGGCGGGGAGACCCAGTACTTC.

The chain carries TRBV7-2 and TRBJ2-3, with D perhaps matching TRBD2 (7 bases). The V gene's germline CDR1 is SGHTA and CDR2 FQGNSA. CDR3 length: 19 residues. Between the trimmed V and J ends, which lost 5 bases and 0 bases, there was a span of 24 bases. The CDR3 is CASSRRPGPGGASTDTQYF. The CDR3 nucleotides read TGTGCCAGCAGCCGCCGGCCGGGCCCGGGGGGCGCGAGCACAGATACGCAGTATTTT.

The chain employs TRBV27 and TRBJ2-3; 7 bases are a match to TRBD1. CDR1 MNHEY and CDR2 SMNVEV come from the germline V gene (reference sequence). CDR3 length equals 13 residues. The trim removed 1 base at V and 5 bases at J, leaving 0 bases unmatched. The CDR3 protein is CASSLYRGDTQYF. The CDR3 DNA is TGTGCCAGCAGTTTATACAGGGGAGATACGCAGTATTTT.

This rearrangement joins TRBV7-6 to TRBJ2-1, with TRBD2 matching over 13 bases. This CDR3 region has 17 residues. V lost 1 base, J lost 4 bases, and 4 bases stayed unmatched. Per the germline V gene, CDR1 is SGHVS and CDR2 is FNYEAQ. CDR3 nucleotide sequence: TGTGCCAGCAGCTTAGGCCCACTAGCGGGGGGGTACAATGAGCAGTTCTTC. It encodes CASSLGPLAGGYNEQFF.

J is TRBJ1-1 and V is TRBV27; 9 bases agree with TRBD1. The CDR3 covers 11 residues. The germline V gene encodes CDR1 MNHEY and CDR2 SMNVEV (reference sequence). V lost 8 bases and J lost 9; bases outside the gene matches: 4. This CDR3 reads CASLTGGKAFF. The DNA of the CDR3 is TGTGCCAGCCTTACAGGGGGCAAAGCTTTCTTT.

The genes are TRBV6-2 or TRBV6-3 and TRBJ2-6; no firm D call. This CDR3 contains 16 residues. Trimming removed 4 bases from V and 0 bases from J, with 10 bases in between. The germline V gene has CDR1 MNHEY and CDR2 SVGEGT. The CDR3 sequence is CASSSSRSSGANVLTF. As DNA, the CDR3 is TGTGCCAGCAGTTCCTCTAGGAGCTCTGGGGCCAACGTCCTGACTTTC.

This chain uses TRBV29-1 with TRBJ2-5; tentative D call: TRBD1 (6 bases). The CDR3 runs 11 residues. V was cut by 6 bases and J by 3 bases, with 8 bases left in between. Looked up from germline, CDR1 is SQVTM and CDR2 is ANQGSEA. CDR3 sequence: CSVGQKETQYF. CDR3 nucleotides: TGCAGCGTCGGACAGAAAGAGACCCAGTACTTC.

This clone was picked up a small number of times. J is TRBJ1-1 and V is TRBV12-5; 8 bases map to TRBD1. J lost 5 bases, V lost 6 bases, and 8 bases had no gene match. The CDR3 runs to 14 residues. Germline V gene lookup returns CDR1 LGHNT and CDR2 FRNRAP. The CDR3 DNA is TGTGCTAGTGGCCCAGGGGGCTACGGGACTGAAGCTTTCTTT. It translates to CASGPGGYGTEAFF.

V is TRBV6-5 and J is TRBJ2-3; the D gene is possibly TRBD2 (5 bases). V lost 4 bases and J 4 bases, leaving 9 bases between the germline ends. The CDR3 has 13 amino acids. CDR1 MNHEY and CDR2 SVGAGI come from the germline V gene. The CDR3 DNA reads as TGTGCCAGCAGTTCCCCGAGGGCAGATACGCAGTATTTT. Its protein is CASSSPRADTQYF.

The chain uses TRBV7-2 and TRBJ1-1, with a weak D call TRBD1 (5 bases). Trimming removed 5 bases at V and 8 bases at J, with 18 bases between. The length of the CDR3 is 14 residues. Germline V gene data show CDR1 as SGHTA and CDR2 as FQGNSA. The CDR3 spells CASSQSGGEGEAFF. Written as DNA, the CDR3 is TGTGCCAGCAGCCAAAGTGGAGGGGAGGGGGAAGCTTTCTTT.

This clone appeared a single time. The chain recombines TRBV5-4 with TRBJ2-7; 8 nucleotides align to TRBD2. V trimming: 4 bases; J trimming: 4 bases; junction bases outside the gene matches: 13. The CDR3 is 16 residues long. The germline gives CDR1 SGHNT, CDR2 YYREEE (reference sequence). The CDR3 DNA reads as TGTGCCAGCAGCGCGGACGCCGGGACTAGGGGATACGAGCAGTACTTC. This encodes CASSADAGTRGYEQYF.

The chain recombines TRBV19 with TRBJ1-1; D call uncertain. Germline CDR1 reads LNHDA; CDR2 reads SQIVND (reference sequence). The CDR3 runs 13 residues. Trimming removed 5 bases from V and 2 bases from J, with 9 bases in between. The CDR3 reads CASSREVNTEAFF. The CDR3 DNA sequence: TGTGCCAGTAGTCGAGAAGTTAACACTGAAGCTTTCTTT.

The CDR3 region is CASSLHPWTSGGRGDTQYF. CDR3 nucleotide sequence: TGTGCCAGCAGCCTACACCCTTGGACTAGCGGGGGGCGGGGAGATACGCAGTATTTT. The chain is built from TRBV3-1 (or the pseudogene TRBV3-2) and TRBJ2-3, with TRBD2 identical over 14 bases. In germline, CDR1 is LGHDT, CDR2 YNNKEL (reference sequence). V shed 4 bases, J shed 5 bases, and the junction held 14 bases outside the gene matches. The CDR3 totals 19 residues.

This sequence joins TRBV5-4 and TRBJ1-4; the D is unclear. Trimming took 3 bases from V and 8 from J, leaving 14 bases between them. This CDR3 has 14 residues. The germline CDR1 and CDR2 sequences are SGHNT and YYREEE (reference sequence). CDR3 sequence: CASSSAGVGEKLFF. In DNA form, the CDR3 reads TGTGCCAGCAGCTCGGCGGGCGTAGGAGAAAAACTGTTTTTT.

The chain couples TRBV7-9 to TRBJ1-1; D is unresolved. Germline V gene data show CDR1 as SEHNR and CDR2 as FQNEAQ (reference sequence). The CDR3 is 14 amino acids. The V end was cut by 7 bases, the J end by 1 base, with 13 bases between. Here the CDR3 DNA reads TGTGCCAGCACCGTAGATGCGGGGAACACTGAAGCTTTCTTT. Residues: CASTVDAGNTEAFF. Full variable domain (rest looked up from reference TRBV7-9 and TRBJ1-1): DTGVSQNPRHKITKRGQNVTFRCDPISEHNRLYWYRQTLGQGPEFLTYFQNEAQLEKSRLLSDRFSAERPKGSFSTLEIQRTEQGDSAMYLCASTVDAGNTEAFFGQGTRLTVV.

The V call is TRBV27, the J call TRBJ2-3, with 11 bases that match TRBD2. The germline V gene encodes CDR1 MNHEY and CDR2 SMNVEV (reference sequence). The CDR3 spans 17 residues. Trimming at V came to 5 bases and at J to 6 bases, leaving 13 bases not matched to a gene. The CDR3 here is CASSPRVAGGPVDTQYF. CDR3 sequence (DNA): TGTGCCAGCAGTCCCCGGGTAGCGGGAGGGCCGGTGGATACGCAGTATTTT.

The chain has TRBV7-3 and TRBJ1-1, with TRBD1 as a possible D gene (6 bases). The V and J ends lost 4 bases and 1 base respectively, with 16 bases between them. Germline-derived CDR1 and CDR2 are SGHTA and FQGTGA. CDR3 length equals 16 residues. The CDR3: CASSSRGGFGNTEAFF. As DNA, the CDR3 is TGTGCCAGCAGCTCCAGGGGCGGTTTCGGGAACACTGAAGCTTTCTTT.

The chain combines TRBV29-1 with TRBJ2-7, with 7 bases lining up with TRBD2. CDR1 and CDR2 from the germline V gene are SQVTM and ANQGSEA. CDR3 size: 11 residues. The J segment lost 7 bases and the V segment lost 5 bases, leaving 5 bases of the junction unmatched. This CDR3 reads CSVWGGLEQYF. CDR3 bases: TGCAGCGTTTGGGGGGGTTTGGAGCAGTACTTC.

This clone turned up a few times. CDR3 coding DNA: TGTGCCTGGAGTATTACAGGGGGCTGGGTTGAAGCTTTCTTT. This encodes CAWSITGGWVEAFF. The V gene is TRBV30, the J gene TRBJ1-1, with TRBD1 matching 9 bases. Germline CDR1 GTSNPN, CDR2 SVGIG (reference sequence). Trimming removed 2 bases from V and 7 bases from J; junction bases left unmatched: 8. CDR3 length: 14 residues. The whole variable domain, remainder taken from reference TRBV30 and TRBJ1-1, is SQTIHQWPATLVQPVGSPLSLECTVEGTSNPNLYWYRQAAGRGLQLLFYSVGIGQISSEVPQNLSASRPQDRQFILSSKKLLLSDSGFYLCAWSITGGWVEAFFGQGTRLTVV.

V is TRBV6-5 and J is TRBJ1-2; 9 nucleotides align to TRBD1. The ends lost 8 bases at V and 7 bases at J; junction bases unmatched: 11. The CDR3 runs to 14 residues. Germline assignment: CDR1 MNHEY and CDR2 SVGAGI. CDR3 in amino acids: CASLPPTGGLGYTF. CDR3 nucleotide sequence: TGTGCCAGCCTACCCCCCACAGGGGGCCTTGGCTACACCTTC.

This chain joins TRBV3-1 (or the pseudogene TRBV3-2) and TRBJ2-7; D not resolved. Germline CDR1 LGHDT, CDR2 YNNKEL (reference sequence). Trimming pared 2 bases from V and 5 bases from J, leaving 10 bases between. This CDR3 comprises 13 residues. The CDR3 spells CASSQNGLDEQYF. In DNA form, the CDR3 reads TGTGCCAGCAGCCAAAATGGGCTGGACGAGCAGTACTTC.

The rearrangement joins TRBV5-1 to TRBJ2-1; 13 bases are shared with TRBD2. CDR3 length equals 14 residues. Trimming cost V 3 bases and J 8 bases; bases outside gene matches: 2. Germline lookup yields CDR1 SGHRS and CDR2 YFSETQ. The CDR3 coding sequence is TGCGCCAGCAGCTACGGACTAGCGGGGGATGAGCAGTTCTTC. Its translation: CASSYGLAGDEQFF. The full variable domain, rest sourced from reference TRBV5-1 and TRBJ2-1, is KAGVTQTPRYLIKTRGQQVTLSCSPISGHRSVSWYQQTPGQGLQFLFEYFSETQRNKGNFPGRFSGRQFSNSRSEMNVSTLELGDSALYLCASSYGLAGDEQFFGPGTRLTVL.

The chain employs TRBV15 and TRBJ2-3; tentatively, D is TRBD2 (6 bases). Looked up from germline, CDR1 is LNHNV and CDR2 is YYDKDF (reference sequence). The CDR3 covers 16 residues. V lost 1 base, J lost 6 bases, and 17 bases lay in between. The CDR3 region has the DNA TGTGCCACCAGCAGAGCTAACGCGGCGGGATCGGATACGCAGTATTTT. Protein sequence: CATSRANAAGSDTQYF.

The V and J genes are TRBV6-5 and TRBJ2-7; D gene ambiguous. Trimming shortened V by 7 bases and J by 0 bases, and 16 bases separated the two germline ends. Germline V lookup: CDR1 MNHEY, CDR2 SVGAGI. The CDR3 consists of 15 residues. The CDR3 nucleotides read TGTGCCAGCATTCAAATCACGGGTAGCTCCTACGAGCAGTACTTC. It is translated as CASIQITGSSYEQYF.